The TCR beta chain under discussion was sequenced for a study of post-analysis software for immune sequencing data. Overall study results and limits: About five TRBV segments (TRBV5-6, TRBV5-1 and TRBV20-1 among them) occurred more frequently in patients than in controls.

J lost 3 bases, V lost 2 bases, and 4 bases had no gene match. The CDR3 runs 17 residues. The germline V gene encodes CDR1 LGHNA and CDR2 YNFKEQ. This clonotype was observed a single time. The antigen remains unidentified. Carried by the TCR beta cDNA libraries were unique molecular identifiers. One entry per CDR3 protein, called by TCRdb with MiXCR from the PCR reads. The sample yields about 460,000 distinct CDR3 sequences, less than 45% seen once. The chain joins TRBV4-2 to TRBJ2-2; TRBD2 matches 12 bases. The source is a girl aged 5-17 years with multiple sclerosis. What was sequenced was blood. The CDR3 DNA reads TGTGCCAGCAGCCAATCTAGCGGGAGGGGGTACACCGGGGAGCTGTTTTTT. Its protein product is CASSQSSGRGYTGELFF.